Each of the 27 T cell receptor beta chains below was sequenced from the same sample in a study of spatial heterogeneity in lung cancer. Regarding time point: sample taken at primary tumor resection. The sequenced material consisted of unsorted whole RNA from tumor, nontumor lung or frozen PBMC. TCRdb re-analysed the 5' RACE reads in MiXCR, keeping a single row per CDR3 protein. In the table there are about 48,000 distinct CDR3 sequences, approximately 5.7% of which are singletons. This sample comprised PBMCs, obtained at surgery. These receptors all come from a male donor with early-stage non-small cell lung cancer.

The table lists this clonotype with many counts. This chain joins TRBV6-5 and TRBJ1-4; TRBD1 aligns across 7 bases. Trimming at V came to 4 bases and at J to 0 bases, leaving 5 bases not matched to a gene. This CDR3 comprises 16 residues. The germline V gene encodes CDR1 MNHEY and CDR2 SVGAGI. CDR3 loop: CASSSTGASTNEKLFF. For the CDR3, the DNA is TGTGCCAGCAGTTCTACAGGGGCATCAACTAATGAAAAACTGTTTTTT.

In its sample, this clonotype was seen many times. The chain is built from TRBV6-5 and TRBJ1-1; D unresolved. Deletions cut 6 bases from V and 4 bases from J, with 9 bases between. The CDR3 extends over 12 amino acids. The germline V gene has CDR1 MNHEY and CDR2 SVGAGI. CDR3 loop: CASRPPGTEAFF. CDR3 in DNA: TGTGCCAGCAGGCCCCCCGGCACTGAAGCTTTCTTT.

This clonotype was recorded at least ten times. The genes are TRBV5-1 and TRBJ2-3, with 7 bases lining up with TRBD1. Germline CDR1 reads SGHRS; CDR2 reads YFSETQ. The CDR3 sequence is 13 residues long. V lost 7 bases to trimming and J lost 5 bases; unmatched junction nucleotides: 7. The CDR3 sequence is CASHGQAGDTQYF. The CDR3 coding sequence is TGCGCCAGCCACGGACAGGCAGGAGATACGCAGTATTTT.

This clonotype was recorded at least ten times. This chain uses TRBV4-1 with TRBJ1-2; 9 bases are shared with TRBD1. The junction had 4 bases not matched to a gene; V was cut back by 3 bases and J by 8 bases. Germline CDR1 and CDR2: MGHRA and YSYEKL. The CDR3 consists of 13 residues. The DNA for the CDR3 is TGCGCCAGCAGCCACGGACAGGGGTACGGCTACACCTTC. Its protein is CASSHGQGYGYTF.

This clonotype was seen many times. The junction does not match germline at one end; this may be a read error. This chain joins TRBV7-7 and TRBJ2-5; D is possibly TRBD2 (5 bases). Germline lookup yields CDR1 SSHAT and CDR2 FNYEAQ (reference sequence). CDR3 length: 13 amino acids. The CDR3 nucleotides read TGTGCTAGCAGCTTAGCCGGGGTCGAGACCCAGTACTTC. This codes for CASSLAGVETQYF.

This clonotype was recorded many times. DNA for the CDR3: TGCAGTGCTAGAGAGCGGTATTGGGAGCAGTACTTC. Translation gives CSARERYWEQYF. The chain recombines TRBV20-1 with TRBJ2-7; D is uncertain. The germline CDR1 and CDR2 sequences are DFQATT and SNEGSKA (reference sequence). V was trimmed by 0 bases and J by 7 bases, leaving 10 bases between them. The CDR3 runs 12 residues.

This clonotype showed up just a few times. The chain employs TRBV6-4 and TRBJ2-1, with TRBD2 matching over 12 bases. Germline V gene lookup returns CDR1 MRHNA and CDR2 SNTAGT. The V and J ends lost 0 bases and 8 bases, in that order; junction bases with no gene match: 5. This CDR3 has 16 residues. The CDR3 is CASSDSLAGGPDEQFF. In DNA form, the CDR3 reads TGTGCCAGCAGTGACTCCCTAGCGGGAGGGCCGGATGAGCAGTTCTTC.

This clonotype was seen ten or more times. The V and J genes are TRBV9 and TRBJ1-1; maybe TRBD1 (5 bases). Trimming took 0 bases from V and 3 from J, leaving 15 bases between them. There are 16 residues in the CDR3. From germline, CDR1 is SGDLS and CDR2 YYNGEE. Here the CDR3 reads CASSVEPTGGYTEAFF. Written as DNA, the CDR3 is TGTGCCAGCAGCGTAGAGCCCACCGGGGGTTACACTGAAGCTTTCTTT.

This clonotype was seen repeatedly, ten times or more. V and J are TRBV4-1 and TRBJ1-5; 8 nucleotides line up with TRBD1. The length of the CDR3 is 16 residues. Per the germline V gene, CDR1 is MGHRA and CDR2 is YSYEKL. V was clipped by 3 bases and J by 3 bases; unmatched bases: 7. CDR3 in amino acids: CASSQTEQGVNQPQHF. CDR3 nucleotides: TGCGCCAGCAGCCAGACCGAACAGGGGGTCAATCAGCCCCAGCATTTT.

This clonotype was detected many times. J is TRBJ2-5 and V is TRBV5-1; TRBD1 matches at 7 bases. J gave up 4 bases and V 3 bases, and 12 bases lay outside the gene matches. This CDR3 contains 16 residues. CDR1 and CDR2 (germline): SGHRS, YFSETQ. CDR3 in amino acids: CASSSIDRDGAETQYF. Written as DNA, the CDR3 is TGCGCCAGCAGCTCCATCGACAGGGATGGGGCAGAGACCCAGTACTTC.

This clonotype showed up many times. This chain connects TRBV12-3 or TRBV12-4 to TRBJ1-2; D remains unclear. CDR3 size: 14 residues. Trimming removed 2 bases at V and 4 bases at J, with 11 bases between. This CDR3 reads CASSLSPTIYGYTF. As DNA, the CDR3 is TGTGCCAGCAGTTTATCGCCGACAATCTATGGCTACACCTTC.

Ten or more counts support this clonotype. The V call is TRBV20-1, the J call TRBJ2-3; D call uncertain. The CDR3 totals 13 residues. Germline loops: CDR1 DFQATT, CDR2 SNEGSKA (reference sequence). Trimming pared 4 bases from V and 2 bases from J, leaving 10 bases between. The CDR3 here is CSATGVNTDTQYF. Written as DNA, the CDR3 is TGCAGTGCTACTGGGGTCAACACAGATACGCAGTATTTT.

This clonotype was counted many times. V usage is TRBV6-5 and J usage is TRBJ2-7; TRBD1 aligns across 9 bases. This CDR3 region has 12 residues. V lost 6 bases, J lost 9 bases, and 6 bases stayed unmatched. Germline CDR1 and CDR2: MNHEY and SVGAGI. This chain's CDR3 is CASSYRGQGQYF. The DNA of the CDR3 is TGTGCCAGCAGCTACAGGGGGCAGGGGCAGTACTTC.

The sample holds many counts of this clonotype. The V gene is TRBV6-2 or TRBV6-3, the J gene TRBJ2-1; D uncertain. Germline V lookup: CDR1 MNHEY, CDR2 SVGEGT. The CDR3 contains 11 residues. V was cut by 4 bases and J by 9 bases, with 7 bases left in between. The CDR3 sequence is CASSSPSEQFF. The CDR3, as DNA: TGTGCCAGCAGTTCCCCCTCTGAGCAGTTCTTC.

This clonotype was observed at least ten times. The chain combines TRBV5-1 with TRBJ1-5; D is uncertain. The V gene's germline CDR1 is SGHRS and CDR2 YFSETQ. The CDR3 loop spans 14 amino acids. The germline V and J ends were trimmed by 6 bases and 0 bases, with 10 bases remaining between them. The CDR3 sequence is CASTLDGSNQPQHF. CDR3 DNA: TGCGCCAGCACCCTAGACGGTAGCAATCAGCCCCAGCATTTT. Using reference TRBV5-1 and TRBJ1-5 for the parts outside the CDR3, the full variable domain is KAGVTQTPRYLIKTRGQQVTLSCSPISGHRSVSWYQQTPGQGLQFLFEYFSETQRNKGNFPGRFSGRQFSNSRSEMNVSTLELGDSALYLCASTLDGSNQPQHFGDGTRLSIL.

This clonotype occurred many times. This chain connects TRBV4-2 to TRBJ2-7, with a weak D call TRBD2 (5 bases). CDR3 size: 13 residues. Germline V gene lookup returns CDR1 LGHNA and CDR2 YNFKEQ. V lost 1 base, J lost 7 bases, and 11 bases lay in between. CDR3 nucleotide sequence: TGTGCCAGCAGCCAAGCTGTCGGGGTTGAGCAGTACTTC. This translates into CASSQAVGVEQYF.

The table lists this clonotype with many counts. The gene calls are TRBV28 and TRBJ1-5; perhaps TRBD1 as D (5 bases). V lost 4 bases and J 4 bases, leaving 17 bases between the germline ends. Germline CDR1 MDHEN, CDR2 SYDVKM. This CDR3 contains 16 residues. DNA of the CDR3: TGTGCCAGCAGTTCCTCCCGGGGCTCGTGGAATCAGCCCCAGCATTTT. Translation: CASSSSRGSWNQPQHF.

This clonotype came up many times. V and J are TRBV12-3 or TRBV12-4 and TRBJ2-6; unclear D gene. This CDR3 comprises 18 residues. V gave up 1 base and J gave up 4 bases, with 17 bases separating them. The CDR3 spells CASSLVGPQAIGANVLTF. The CDR3 DNA reads TGTGCCAGCAGTTTAGTGGGCCCGCAGGCAATCGGGGCCAACGTCCTGACTTTC.

This clonotype was found many times. The rearrangement links TRBV5-4 to TRBJ2-7, with 8 bases lining up with TRBD1. CDR3 length: 13 residues. Germline CDR1 reads SGHNT; CDR2 reads YYREEE (reference sequence). V lost 4 bases, J lost 9 bases, and 9 bases stayed unmatched. The CDR3 DNA reads as TGTGCCAGCAGCGGAGGACAGGGAACTACGCAGTACTTC. Translating gives CASSGGQGTTQYF.

This clonotype was recorded at least ten times. The rearrangement uses TRBV19 and TRBJ2-1; D uncertain. Germline V gives CDR1 LNHDA, CDR2 SQIVND (reference sequence). The CDR3 is made up of 10 amino acids. Trimming pared 8 bases from V and 8 bases from J, leaving 7 bases between. The CDR3 sequence is CASGGYEQFF. CDR3 nucleotides: TGTGCCAGTGGTGGGTATGAGCAGTTCTTC.

This clonotype appeared many times. V and J are TRBV5-6 and TRBJ2-5, with D perhaps TRBD2 (6 bases). CDR1 SGHDT and CDR2 YYEEEE come from the germline V gene. Trimming removed 4 bases from V and 4 bases from J, with 17 bases in between. This CDR3 contains 15 residues. The CDR3 protein is CASSPYGGMVETQYF. DNA of the CDR3: TGTGCCAGCAGCCCGTACGGGGGTATGGTAGAGACCCAGTACTTC.

This clonotype has at least ten counts. The chain uses TRBV20-1 and TRBJ2-1, with a tentative D call TRBD2 (6 bases). The germline gives CDR1 DFQATT, CDR2 SNEGSKA (reference sequence). The V and J ends lost 6 bases and 5 bases respectively, with 17 bases between them. The CDR3 has 14 amino acids. CDR3 sequence reads: CSAQPGLLNNEQFF. The CDR3 nucleotides are TGCAGTGCCCAGCCGGGACTCCTCAACAATGAGCAGTTCTTC.

This clonotype was recorded at least ten times. The chain links TRBV11-2 to TRBJ2-1; weak D call: TRBD2 (6 bases). Trimming removed 4 bases at V and 9 bases at J, with 13 bases between. Per germline, CDR1 SGHAT and CDR2 FQNNGV. The CDR3 spans 13 residues. The CDR3 reads CASSSPRGGEQFF. In nucleotides, the CDR3 is TGTGCCAGCAGCTCCCCCCGGGGAGGTGAGCAGTTCTTC.

This clonotype came up many times. The genes are TRBV29-1 and TRBJ2-7, with D possibly TRBD1 on 6 matching bases. Germline V gives CDR1 SQVTM, CDR2 ANQGSEA. V was pared by 4 bases and J by 0 bases, with 13 bases between. The CDR3 is made up of 14 amino acids. CDR3 residues: CSVGDKTTSYEQYF. In DNA form, the CDR3 reads TGCAGCGTTGGGGACAAGACGACCTCCTACGAGCAGTACTTC.

This clonotype has ten or more counts. This chain uses TRBV9 with TRBJ1-6; possibly TRBD1 for D (6 bases). CDR3 length: 18 amino acids. V lost 2 bases, J lost 0 bases, and 15 bases lay in between. Germline CDR1 is SGDLS and CDR2 is YYNGEE. CDR3: CASSVSEPDSSYNSPLHF. The CDR3 DNA is TGTGCCAGCAGCGTCTCCGAACCGGACAGCTCCTATAATTCACCCCTCCACTTT.

In its sample, this clonotype was seen many times. The gene calls are TRBV11-1 and TRBJ2-7, with D possibly TRBD2 on 6 matching bases. V lost 5 bases and J 2 bases, leaving 13 bases between the germline ends. This CDR3 contains 14 residues. The germline V gene encodes CDR1 SGHAT and CDR2 FQDESV (reference sequence). CDR3: CASSPEGGPYEQYF. CDR3 nucleotides: TGTGCCAGCAGCCCGGAGGGAGGACCCTACGAGCAGTACTTC. The entire variable domain, with the rest obtained from reference TRBV11-1 and TRBJ2-7, is as follows: EAEVAQSPRYKITEKSQAVAFWCDPISGHATLYWYRQILGQGPELLVQFQDESVVDDSQLPKDRFSAERLKGVDSTLKIQPAELGDSAMYLCASSPEGGPYEQYFGPGTRLTVT.

The rearrangement joins TRBV20-1 to TRBJ2-3, with TRBD2 matching over 7 bases. This CDR3 is 13 amino acids long. Germline V gene sequence: CDR1 DFQATT, CDR2 SNEGSKA (reference sequence). J was trimmed by 4 bases and V by 6 bases; bases with no gene match: 7. This CDR3 reads CSAITSAPDTQYF. CDR3 coding DNA: TGCAGTGCAATTACTAGCGCCCCAGATACGCAGTATTTT.